This is a list of T cell receptor beta chains from one sample in a study of CD8+CD57+ T cells in acquired aplastic anemia. One entry per CDR3 protein, called by TCRdb with MiXCR from the reads. Among about 200,000 distinct CDR3 sequences listed, more than 55% were seen once. What was sequenced was sorted CD4+, CD8+, or CD8+CD57+ T cells (not recorded which) from PBMCs. These receptors were obtained from a human donor with aplastic anemia. Each CDR3 is given with its conserved first and last residue. A D gene is named only where the DNA matches it firmly. Not all rows give a size; the values are once, few, many and, for expanded clones, a class.

v_call,j_call,clone_size,d_call,cdr3_aa,cdr3_nt
TRBV5-1,TRBJ1-1,-,TRBD1,CASSRGTGAGTEAFF,TGCGCCAGCAGCCGAGGGACAGGGGCCGGCACTGAAGCTTTCTTT
TRBV19,TRBJ2-1,-,-,CASSLYSYNEQFF,TGTGCCAGTAGCCTTTATTCCTACAATGAGCAGTTCTTC
TRBV20-1,TRBJ1-4,few,-,CSARARGGVEEKLFF,TGCAGTGCTAGAGCCCGCGGGGGGGTGGAGGAAAAACTGTTTTTT
TRBV19,TRBJ2-5,-,TRBD1,CASSIDFADRGETQYF,TGTGCCAGTAGTATAGATTTTGCCGACAGGGGAGAGACCCAGTACTTC
TRBV15,TRBJ1-5,-,-,CATSRDRGDYSNQPQHF,TGTGCCACCAGCAGAGATAGGGGGGATTATAGCAATCAGCCCCAGCATTTT
TRBV24-1,TRBJ2-7,-,TRBD1,CATSDPGQGAHEQYF,TGTGCCACCAGTGACCCGGGACAGGGGGCCCACGAGCAGTACTTC
TRBV5-4,TRBJ2-3,-,TRBD1,CASSQTTGGASPDTQYF,TGTGCCAGCAGCCAAACAACAGGGGGCGCGTCCCCAGATACGCAGTATTTT
TRBV7-6,TRBJ2-7,-,-,CASSYRGSSYEQYF,TGTGCCAGCAGCTACCGGGGCAGCTCCTACGAGCAGTACTTC
TRBV7-3,TRBJ1-1,-,TRBD1,CASSSRDRPMNTEAFF,TGTGCCAGCAGCTCCCGGGACAGACCCATGAACACTGAAGCTTTCTTT
TRBV5-1,TRBJ1-4,-,-,CASSIRGAGEKLFF,TGCGCCAGCAGTATCCGGGGGGCAGGTGAAAAACTGTTTTTT
TRBV5-1,TRBJ1-1,-,TRBD1,CASSLGTGNTEAFF,TGCGCCAGCAGCTTGGGGACAGGAAACACTGAAGCTTTCTTT
TRBV4-1,TRBJ1-1,once,-,CASSQDPNWGDEAFF,TGCGCCAGCAGCCAAGATCCGAACTGGGGGGATGAAGCTTTCTTT
TRBV20-1,TRBJ1-1,-,-,CSAGAQQAFF,TGCAGTGCTGGAGCCCAACAAGCTTTCTTT
TRBV15,TRBJ2-5,-,-,CATSRDGGSMETQYF,TGTGCCACCAGCAGAGACGGTGGAAGCATGGAGACCCAGTACTTC
TRBV5-1,TRBJ2-5,-,-,CASSLQAGRETQYF,TGCGCCAGCAGCTTGCAGGCAGGGCGAGAGACCCAGTACTTC
TRBV12-3/TRBV12-4,TRBJ2-7,-,-,CASSFTIGRYEQYF,TGTGCCAGCAGTTTTACCATAGGCCGGTACGAGCAGTACTTC
TRBV5-1,TRBJ2-5,-,TRBD2,CASSPGLAGGQRETQYF,TGCGCCAGCAGCCCGGGACTAGCGGGAGGGCAGAGAGAGACCCAGTACTTC
TRBV7-9,TRBJ1-5,-,-,CASSFGPPQPQHF,TGTGCCAGCAGCTTCGGCCCTCCTCAGCCCCAGCATTTT
TRBV5-1,TRBJ2-2,many,-,CASSLDGFRTGELFF,TGCGCCAGCAGCTTGGATGGGTTTCGCACCGGGGAGCTGTTTTTT
TRBV20-1,TRBJ2-7,once,TRBD2,CSAIPRTSAYEQYF,TGCAGTGCTATCCCCAGGACTAGCGCCTACGAGCAGTACTTC
TRBV7-2,TRBJ2-7,-,TRBD1,CASSFLRDSLVF,TGTGCCAGCAGCTTCCTCCGGGACAGCCTGGTTTTC
TRBV2,TRBJ2-1,-,TRBD2,CASTRLAGDNSYNEQFF,TGTGCCAGCACGAGACTAGCGGGAGACAACTCCTACAATGAGCAGTTCTTC
TRBV7-6,TRBJ2-3,-,TRBD2,CASSSASGGWDTQYF,TGTGCCAGCAGCTCCGCTAGCGGGGGGTGGGATACGCAGTATTTT
TRBV7-6,TRBJ2-5,-,-,CASSSPRAGTQETQYF,TGTGCCAGCAGCTCACCCAGAGCGGGGACACAAGAGACCCAGTACTTC
TRBV19,TRBJ1-1,-,TRBD1,CASSIGGTGIHTEAFF,TGTGCCAGTAGTATAGGTGGGACAGGAATCCACACTGAAGCTTTCTTT
TRBV7-8,TRBJ1-2,-,-,CASSLAGGSPGTMGYTF,TGTGCCAGCAGCTTAGCGGGGGGCTCACCGGGTACTATGGGCTACACCTTC
TRBV7-8,TRBJ2-5,-,-,CASNSLGPQETQYF,TGTGCCAGCAACTCCCTGGGTCCCCAAGAGACCCAGTACTTC
TRBV20-1,TRBJ2-7,-,-,CTSLRISGSYNEQLF,TGCACCTCTCTGCGGATCTCCGGCTCCTACAATGAGCAGCTCTTC
TRBV7-9,TRBJ2-7,-,-,CASSFRLPTYEQYF,TGTGCCAGCAGCTTTCGACTACCGACCTACGAGCAGTACTTC
TRBV9,TRBJ2-7,-,TRBD1,CASSVSGTVPYEQYF,TGTGCCAGCAGCGTATCGGGGACAGTGCCCTACGAGCAGTACTTC
TRBV7-2,TRBJ2-3,few,-,CASRYSTDTQYF,TGTGCCAGCAGGTATAGCACAGATACGCAGTATTTT
TRBV6-1,TRBJ2-7,many,-,CASRPAGHYEQYF,TGTGCCAGCAGGCCCGCCGGACACTACGAGCAGTACTTC
TRBV20-1,TRBJ2-7,-,TRBD2,CSALSGTSGKRAVQYF,TGCAGTGCTCTAAGCGGGACTAGCGGGAAAAGAGCCGTGCAGTACTTC
TRBV10-3,TRBJ2-7,-,-,CAIRARVDYEQYF,TGTGCCATCAGGGCCAGGGTAGACTACGAGCAGTACTTC
TRBV5-4,TRBJ1-6,-,TRBD1,CASSLVDREDSPLHF,TGTGCCAGCAGCTTGGTCGACAGGGAGGATTCACCCCTCCACTTT
TRBV20-1,TRBJ2-7,once,TRBD1,CSAPPSGQGRYEQYF,TGCAGTGCTCCTCCGTCGGGACAGGGTCGCTACGAGCAGTACTTC
TRBV20-1,TRBJ2-7,-,-,CSARDHTASSYEQYF,TGCAGTGCTAGAGATCATACCGCCAGCTCCTACGAGCAGTACTTC
TRBV24-1,TRBJ2-5,-,TRBD2,CATSDSGAGGQETQYF,TGTGCCACCAGTGATTCCGGCGCGGGGGGGCAAGAGACCCAGTACTTC
TRBV9,TRBJ2-5,few,-,CASSVATGDTQYF,TGTGCCAGCAGCGTAGCTACGGGGGACACCCAGTACTTC
TRBV12-3/TRBV12-4,TRBJ1-4,-,-,CASSEVRGAKLFF,TGTGCCAGCAGTGAAGTTCGGGGGGCAAAACTGTTTTTT